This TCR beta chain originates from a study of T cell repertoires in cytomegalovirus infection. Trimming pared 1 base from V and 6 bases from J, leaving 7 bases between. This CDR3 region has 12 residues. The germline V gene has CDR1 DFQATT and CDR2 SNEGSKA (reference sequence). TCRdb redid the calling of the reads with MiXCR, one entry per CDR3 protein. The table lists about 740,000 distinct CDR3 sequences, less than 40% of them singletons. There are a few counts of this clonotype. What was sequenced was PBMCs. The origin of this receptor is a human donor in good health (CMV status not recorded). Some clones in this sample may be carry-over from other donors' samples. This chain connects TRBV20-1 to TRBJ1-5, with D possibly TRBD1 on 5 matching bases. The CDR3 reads CSARAGGQPQHF. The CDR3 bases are TGCAGTGCTAGAGCGGGGGGTCAGCCCCAGCATTTT.